This entry is about one TCR beta chain. This sample is part of a study of Tregs in tolerant kidney transplant recipients. Assay: immunoSEQ multiplex PCR; the TCRdb copy retains only in-frame clones and omits some. The sample includes about 240,000 clones, roughly 80% of them seen just once. Unmatched junction bases numbered 9, after V lost 0 bases and J lost 0 bases. The germline CDR1 and CDR2 sequences are MGHRA and YSYEKL. CDR3 length: 18 amino acids. Source material: CD4+ T cells from blood. The sequence derives from a human donor in good health. The chain links TRBV4-1 to TRBJ2-3, with TRBD1 identical over 7 bases. CDR3 loop: CASSQDGPTGASTDTQYF. Written as DNA, the CDR3 is TGCGCCAGCAGCCAAGATGGGCCCACAGGGGCTAGCACAGATACGCAGTATTTT.